This entry features one TCR beta chain sequence. As yet, its antigen is unknown. The V end lost 4 bases, the J end lost 2 bases, and 12 bases lay between the germline ends. The germline V gene encodes CDR1 SGDLS and CDR2 YYNGEE. The CDR3 length is 14 residues. This sample is drawn from a study of human T cells and chemical hapten exposure. At the level of the study: Alopecia areata, totalis or universalis was found in mostly female patients. Variation in per-sample TCR yields came mainly from small pooled library volume differences.

Study findings and constraints: Healthy individuals' immune responses may differ from those of donors, who had alopecia.

The time point denotes: patch test 3, about 24 weeks after DPC sensitization. Sample treatment: therapeutic diphenylcyclopropenone sensitization with weekly scalp DPC. A single record per CDR3 protein comes from TCRdb applying MiXCR to the RACE reads. The sample gives about 82,000 distinct CDR3 sequences, 9.5% to 14% of which show up once; more than 3% is in the top ten. V usage is TRBV9 and J usage is TRBJ2-5; D might be TRBD2 (6 bases). The sample consisted of whole blood, taken in connection with sensitization to the hapten diphenylcyclopropenone (DPC). The TCR sequence derives from a woman in her 50s with alopecia areata. Some clones in this sample may be carry-over from other donors' samples. In DNA form, the CDR3 reads TGTGCCAGCAGCCCTTCGGGACTTCAAGAGACCCAGTACTTC. Its protein is CASSPSGLQETQYF.